Listed here are 3 T cell receptor beta chains from one sample, sequenced in a study of cytomegalovirus exposure and HLA in healthy donors (dated by TCRdb to about 2017). The library was produced with the immunoSEQ multiplex PCR assay. For the multiplex PCR, a mixture combining 60 forward primers for TCR Vbeta segments and 13 reverse primers for TCR Jbeta segments was used. The immuneACCESS repertoire file appears here via TCRdb, limited to in-frame rearrangements. These files lack a portion of the clones; in checked studies, under half of the deficit traces to unresolved V genes, and the cause of the others is not known. For this sample the table gives about 130,000 clones, of which about 10% were detected only once. Under 6% of the sample is held by the ten biggest clonotypes. The specimen sequenced was PBMCs. These receptors were taken from a woman aged 18-29 years in good health and CMV-seropositive.

J is TRBJ2-5 and V is TRBV5-1; a possible D gene is TRBD1 (6 bases). The J call is in doubt because the DNA end fits TRBJ2-7 better. Per germline, CDR1 SGHRS and CDR2 YFSETQ. This CDR3 spans 13 amino acids. CDR3 residues: CASRPTGSYEQYF. CDR3 DNA: TGCGCCAGCAGACCAACAGGGTCCTACGAGCAGTACTTC.

The chain carries TRBV18 and TRBJ2-7, with TRBD1 matching 8 bases. Trimming removed 3 bases from V and 9 bases from J; junction bases left unmatched: 7. There are 13 residues in the CDR3. The germline gives CDR1 KGHSH, CDR2 LQKENI. The CDR3 DNA reads as TGTGCCAGCTCACCGCCACCCGGGACAGGGCAGTACTTC. As protein: CASSPPPGTGQYF.

Many counts were recorded for this clone. The rearrangement joins TRBV27 to TRBJ1-3; D perhaps matches TRBD1 (5 bases). This CDR3 contains 13 residues. The V and J ends lost 8 bases and 0 bases respectively, with 8 bases between them. CDR1 is MNHEY, CDR2 SMNVEV, per germline (reference sequence). CDR3 in amino acids: CASWDYSGNTIYF. CDR3 in DNA: TGTGCCAGCTGGGACTACTCTGGAAACACCATATATTTT.